The 30 T cell receptor beta chains presented below share a single source sample, sequenced in a study of early T cells in non-severe SARS-CoV-2 infection. MiXCR was run by TCRdb on the 5' RACE reads, yielding one entry per CDR3 protein. The top ten hold roughly 4.6% of the sample, which has about 44,000 distinct CDR3 sequences, about a quarter seen once. The specimen comprised whole blood, sampled at baseline. The receptors originated from an adult who was a healthcare worker with PCR-confirmed SARS-CoV-2 infection or an uninfected control (not recorded which).

This chain links TRBV12-5 with TRBJ1-1; D remains unclear. Per germline, CDR1 LGHNT and CDR2 FRNRAP. CDR3 length: 11 residues. Trimming removed 7 bases from V and 8 bases from J, with 11 bases in between. CDR3 amino acids: CASANLYEAFF. The CDR3 region has the DNA TGTGCTAGTGCCAACCTTTACGAAGCTTTCTTT.

The V call is TRBV5-1, the J call TRBJ2-7; 9 bases match TRBD1. The CDR3 is made up of 14 amino acids. V dropped 3 bases and J dropped 2; count of bases not matched to a gene: 3. Per the germline V gene, CDR1 is SGHRS and CDR2 is YFSETQ. The DNA for the CDR3 is TGCGCCAGCAGCTCGACAGGGGGTGCCTACGAGCAGTACTTC. It yields the protein CASSSTGGAYEQYF.

This clonotype was detected only a few times. The V call is TRBV27, the J call TRBJ2-1, with 13 positions matching TRBD2. The CDR3 has 17 amino acids. V gave up 3 bases and J gave up 3 bases; unmatched junction bases: 5. CDR1 and CDR2 from the germline V gene are MNHEY and SMNVEV (reference sequence). The CDR3 DNA reads as TGTGCCAGCAGTTTCAGACTAGCGGGGGGAGACTACAATGAGCAGTTCTTC. It encodes CASSFRLAGGDYNEQFF.

The chain couples TRBV6-2 or TRBV6-3 to TRBJ2-3; D not certain. Trimming removed 6 bases from V and 4 bases from J, with 5 bases in between. This CDR3 has 11 residues. Germline assignment: CDR1 MNHEY and CDR2 SVGEGT. The CDR3 sequence: CASSTPDTQYF. In nucleotides, the CDR3 is TGTGCCAGCAGCACCCCAGATACGCAGTATTTT.

This chain joins TRBV29-1 and TRBJ2-5; no clear D gene. Looked up from germline, CDR1 is SQVTM and CDR2 is ANQGSEA. Trimming pared 3 bases from V and 5 bases from J, leaving 7 bases between. The CDR3 is 11 amino acids. CDR3 in DNA: TGCAGCGTTGACAACGGGGAGACCCAGTACTTC. This translates into CSVDNGETQYF.

This clonotype was seen a few times. The J gene is TRBJ1-1, the V gene TRBV3-1; D is ambiguous. The germline V gene has CDR1 LGHDT and CDR2 YNNKEL (reference sequence). This CDR3 is built from 13 residues. The germline V and J ends were trimmed by 4 bases and 11 bases, with 17 bases remaining between them. The CDR3 protein is CASSRDQAFAAFF. CDR3 nucleotide sequence: TGTGCCAGCAGCCGAGACCAAGCCTTTGCGGCTTTCTTT.

This clonotype turned up a few times. The chain recombines TRBV7-2 with TRBJ2-5; D not certain. V dropped 1 base and J dropped 0 bases, with 9 bases sitting between them. The CDR3 sequence is 15 residues long. Germline lookup yields CDR1 SGHTA and CDR2 FQGNSA. In nucleotides, the CDR3 is TGTGCCAGCAGCTTAGGGGTAGGGTACCAAGAGACCCAGTACTTC. Encoded protein: CASSLGVGYQETQYF.

V and J are TRBV29-1 and TRBJ1-1; tentatively, D is TRBD1 (5 bases). Looked up from germline, CDR1 is SQVTM and CDR2 is ANQGSEA. This CDR3 region has 12 residues. V was shortened by 5 bases and J by 1 base, with 8 bases between the two germline ends. The CDR3 loop reads CSVPGQNTEAFF. CDR3 in DNA: TGCAGCGTTCCCGGACAGAACACTGAAGCTTTCTTT.

This clonotype came up a few times. This chain uses TRBV3-1 with TRBJ2-1; D may be TRBD1 (5 bases). The CDR3 is 17 amino acids. Trimming shortened V by 4 bases and J by 4 bases, and 20 bases separated the two germline ends. CDR1 is LGHDT and CDR2 is YNNKEL in the germline V gene (reference sequence). CDR3 DNA: TGTGCCAGCAGCCCTTCTACAGGCGAACTTAAATACAATGAGCAGTTCTTC. Translating gives CASSPSTGELKYNEQFF.

This chain uses TRBV12-3 or TRBV12-4 with TRBJ2-1, with D perhaps matching TRBD2 (6 bases). The CDR3 consists of 16 residues. Trimming took off 3 bases at V and 4 bases at J, with 16 bases between the two ends. The CDR3 sequence is CASSFSGTFRYNEQFF. In DNA form, the CDR3 reads TGTGCCAGCAGTTTCTCCGGGACTTTCCGGTACAATGAGCAGTTCTTC.

This clonotype was seen more than once but under ten times. The chain links TRBV11-1 to TRBJ2-7; the D is unclear. CDR1 and CDR2 from the germline V gene are SGHAT and FQDESV (reference sequence). The CDR3 covers 14 residues. Trimming removed 0 bases from V and 0 bases from J, with 6 bases in between. CDR3 sequence reads: CASSLAQSSYEQYF. The DNA of the CDR3 is TGTGCCAGCAGCTTAGCGCAGAGCTCCTACGAGCAGTACTTC.

The chain joins TRBV29-1 to TRBJ2-2; no reliable D call. CDR1 and CDR2 from the germline V gene are SQVTM and ANQGSEA. This CDR3 contains 13 residues. Trimming cost V 4 bases and J 7 bases, with 13 bases left between them. The CDR3 protein is CSVAPRVNGELFF. CDR3 sequence (DNA): TGCAGCGTTGCCCCGCGTGTTAACGGGGAGCTGTTTTTT.

The gene calls are TRBV6-5 and TRBJ2-6; D gene ambiguous. Trimming removed 6 bases at V and 1 base at J, with 16 bases between. This CDR3 spans 17 amino acids. The germline gives CDR1 MNHEY, CDR2 SVGAGI. The chain's CDR3 is CASSSPTAISGANVLTF. DNA for the CDR3: TGTGCCAGCAGCTCCCCAACAGCTATTTCTGGGGCCAACGTCCTGACTTTC.

The chain is built from TRBV5-1 and TRBJ2-2; D gene unclear. Trimming removed 4 bases at V and 5 bases at J, with 9 bases between. The CDR3 loop spans 13 amino acids. Per germline, CDR1 SGHRS and CDR2 YFSETQ. The CDR3 DNA reads TGCGCCAGCAGCCCGGACGTGACCGGGGAGCTGTTTTTT. This codes for CASSPDVTGELFF.

The chain is built from TRBV3-1 and TRBJ2-7; no clear D gene. Germline CDR1 reads LGHDT; CDR2 reads YNNKEL (reference sequence). This CDR3 has 14 amino acids. The V end lost 1 base, the J end lost 3 bases, and 10 bases lay between the germline ends. CDR3 amino acids: CASSQGPHSYEQYF. The DNA of the CDR3 is TGTGCCAGCAGCCAAGGTCCACACAGCTACGAGCAGTACTTC.

This clonotype was found many times. This chain joins TRBV6-1 and TRBJ1-5; the D gene is possibly TRBD1 (6 bases). V dropped 5 bases and J dropped 2 bases, with 7 bases sitting between them. Germline CDR1 is MNHNS and CDR2 is SASEGT. The CDR3 has 13 amino acids. In DNA form, the CDR3 reads TGTGCCAGCAGTCGGACAGGCAATCAGCCCCAGCATTTT. Encoded protein: CASSRTGNQPQHF.

The chain combines TRBV24-1 with TRBJ2-1; 8 positions match TRBD2. There are 14 residues in the CDR3. Germline trimming cut 4 bases from V and 7 bases from J; bases unmatched to any gene: 5. Germline loops: CDR1 KGHDR, CDR2 SFDVKD. As DNA, the CDR3 is TGTGCCACCAGTGAAGGGACTAGTCGTAATGAGCAGTTCTTC. Its translation is CATSEGTSRNEQFF.

The genes are TRBV24-1 and TRBJ2-3, with 10 bases that match TRBD2. The CDR3 runs to 18 residues. CDR1 KGHDR and CDR2 SFDVKD come from the germline V gene. V shed 3 bases and J 0 bases; nucleotides not matched to a gene: 8. This chain's CDR3 is CATSDGSGGSRSTDTQYF. CDR3 bases: TGTGCCACCAGTGATGGTAGCGGGGGGAGTAGGAGCACAGATACGCAGTATTTT.

This clonotype has a handful of counts. The rearrangement links TRBV19 to TRBJ1-1; TRBD1 is a possible D gene (5 bases). Germline assignment: CDR1 LNHDA and CDR2 SQIVND (reference sequence). V was trimmed by 7 bases and J by 3 bases, leaving 21 bases between them. The CDR3 length is 16 residues. This chain's CDR3 is CASTTGRGRVDTEAFF. DNA for the CDR3: TGTGCCAGTACCACCGGCCGGGGCAGGGTCGACACTGAAGCTTTCTTT.

This sequence joins TRBV6-5 and TRBJ1-1; no definite D call. Trimming took off 2 bases at V and 3 bases at J, with 13 bases between the two ends. CDR3 size: 15 residues. In germline, CDR1 is MNHEY, CDR2 SVGAGI. CDR3: CASSYAMLAHTEAFF. CDR3 nucleotides: TGTGCCAGCAGTTACGCCATGTTGGCCCACACTGAAGCTTTCTTT.

This clonotype was seen a handful of times. The chain has TRBV18 and TRBJ2-1; TRBD1 matches 9 bases. Trimming took 1 base from V and 5 from J; bases not matched to a gene: 3. Germline V gives CDR1 KGHSH, CDR2 LQKENI. The CDR3 covers 15 residues. CDR3 DNA: TGTGCCAGCTCACCACGGGGGACAGGGAACAATGAGCAGTTCTTC. As protein: CASSPRGTGNNEQFF.

The V call is TRBV5-1, the J call TRBJ2-3; the match to TRBD2 covers 10 bases. This CDR3 is built from 17 residues. Trimming at V came to 3 bases and at J to 0 bases, leaving 7 bases not matched to a gene. CDR1 SGHRS and CDR2 YFSETQ come from the germline V gene. The DNA for the CDR3 is TGCGCCAGCAGCTCACGGCCTAGCGGGAGTAGCACAGATACGCAGTATTTT. Translated, it gives CASSSRPSGSSTDTQYF.

This clonotype was detected a few times. CDR3 sequence (DNA): TGCAGCGTTCAGGGCGGGGGGGCCTACGAGCAGTACTTC. Translated, it gives CSVQGGGAYEQYF. The V call is TRBV29-1, the J call TRBJ2-7, with TRBD2 matching 9 bases. Germline lookup yields CDR1 SQVTM and CDR2 ANQGSEA. J lost 2 bases, V lost 5 bases, and 4 bases had no gene match. The CDR3 length is 13 residues.

This clonotype was detected only a few times. The chain couples TRBV7-6 to TRBJ1-2; D ambiguous. CDR3 length equals 14 residues. CDR1 is SGHVS, CDR2 FNYEAQ, per germline. Between the trimmed V and J ends, which lost 0 bases and 2 bases, there was a span of 7 bases. CDR3 sequence: CASSLAAGNYGYTF. The CDR3 DNA sequence: TGTGCCAGCAGCTTAGCCGCAGGAAACTATGGCTACACCTTC.

The table lists this clonotype with a few counts. The V call is TRBV12-3 or TRBV12-4, the J call TRBJ1-2, with a weak D call TRBD1 (6 bases). V gave up 5 bases and J gave up 7 bases, with 11 bases separating them. The CDR3 totals 12 residues. The CDR3 loop is CASSPTGSGYTF. Written as DNA, the CDR3 is TGTGCCAGCAGTCCAACAGGGTCTGGCTACACCTTC.

The rearrangement uses TRBV27 and TRBJ2-7; D call uncertain. CDR1 and CDR2 (germline): MNHEY, SMNVEV (reference sequence). The CDR3 extends over 13 amino acids. Trimming left V 5 bases short and J 3 bases short, with 11 bases between. Here the CDR3 reads CASSPRRGYEQYF. In DNA form, the CDR3 reads TGTGCCAGCAGTCCACGACGCGGCTACGAGCAGTACTTC.

This clonotype came up a few times. The genes are TRBV11-2 and TRBJ2-3; D tentatively fits TRBD1 or TRBD2 (5 bases each). The CDR3 runs 14 residues. V was shortened by 4 bases and J by 1 base, with 9 bases between the two germline ends. CDR1 is SGHAT, CDR2 FQNNGV, per germline. CDR3 coding DNA: TGTGCCAGCAGCTGGGACCGACGCACAGATACGCAGTATTTT. This codes for CASSWDRRTDTQYF.

This CDR3 is CASSFGETQYF. CDR3 bases: TGTGCCAGCAGCTTCGGAGAGACCCAGTACTTC. The chain is built from TRBV11-2 and TRBJ2-5; D is unclear. Germline CDR1 is SGHAT and CDR2 is FQNNGV. V lost 3 bases and J lost 4, with 3 bases in between. The CDR3 sequence is 11 residues long.

This clonotype was recorded a few times. The chain links TRBV12-3 or TRBV12-4 to TRBJ1-1; 8 nucleotides match TRBD1. This CDR3 is 14 amino acids long. J lost 4 bases, V lost 4 bases, and 5 bases had no gene match. CDR3 in amino acids: CASSSWTGPTEAFF. CDR3 coding DNA: TGTGCCAGCAGTTCCTGGACAGGGCCCACTGAAGCTTTCTTT.

This clonotype was seen only a few times. The V gene is TRBV6-6, the J gene TRBJ2-7; D is possibly TRBD1 or TRBD2 (5 bases each). CDR1 and CDR2 from the germline V gene are MNHNY and SVGAGI (reference sequence). V lost 2 bases, J lost 7 bases, and 15 bases lay in between. The CDR3 runs to 14 residues. CDR3 residues: CASSYGTEPLEQYF. Written as DNA, the CDR3 is TGTGCCAGCAGTTACGGGACGGAACCCTTGGAGCAGTACTTC.